These 9 T cell receptor beta chains originate from one sample sequenced in a study of CD8 T cells in Susac syndrome. Reverse transcription of about 0.5 to 1 ug RNA used random hexamers. TCRdb redid the calling of the immunoSEQ multiplex PCR reads with MiXCR, one entry per CDR3 protein. The sample yields some 120,000 distinct CDR3 sequences, roughly 94% seen once. Specimen: CD4+ T cells from PBMCs. These receptors were collected from a human donor with multiple sclerosis.

The chain uses TRBV15 and TRBJ1-4; possibly TRBD1 for D (6 bases). CDR1 LNHNV and CDR2 YYDKDF come from the germline V gene (reference sequence). Trimming took 0 bases from V and 5 from J, leaving 10 bases between them. This CDR3 contains 15 residues. The CDR3 DNA follows: TGTGCCACCAGCAGAGATCCAGGGGACAATGAAAAACTGTTTTTT. Its translation: CATSRDPGDNEKLFF.

The chain carries TRBV5-1 and TRBJ2-7; no clear D gene. The CDR3 is 12 amino acids. Germline loops: CDR1 SGHRS, CDR2 YFSETQ. V lost 0 bases and J 5 bases, leaving 6 bases between the germline ends. In DNA, the CDR3 is TGCGCCAGCAGCTTGGAAGTCAACGAGCAGTACTTC. Translated: CASSLEVNEQYF.

V is TRBV5-1 and J is TRBJ2-7; D may be TRBD2 (7 bases). CDR3 length equals 15 residues. The germline V gene has CDR1 SGHRS and CDR2 YFSETQ. Trimming left V 7 bases short and J 1 base short, with 18 bases between. CDR3 region: CASGRGGGSSYEQYF. CDR3 DNA sequence: TGCGCCAGCGGAAGGGGAGGGGGATCTTCCTACGAGCAGTACTTC.

V gene TRBV3-1 combines with J gene TRBJ2-3; D is possibly TRBD2 (5 bases). CDR1 and CDR2 from the germline V gene are LGHDT and YNNKEL (reference sequence). Trimming took off 0 bases at V and 3 bases at J, with 10 bases between the two ends. This CDR3 contains 15 residues. This CDR3 reads CASSQEEAATDTQYF. The DNA of the CDR3 is TGTGCCAGCAGCCAAGAAGAAGCGGCGACAGATACGCAGTATTTT.

The chain is built from TRBV11-2 and TRBJ2-7, with 8 bases matching TRBD2. The CDR3 sequence is 12 residues long. V was pared by 1 base and J by 7 bases, with 0 bases of the junction left unmatched. In germline, CDR1 is SGHAT, CDR2 FQNNGV. The CDR3 region has the DNA TGTGCCAGCAGCTTAGTAGCGGGAGAGCAGTACTTC. Amino acid sequence: CASSLVAGEQYF.

This chain links TRBV20-1 with TRBJ2-7; 9 bases agree with TRBD1. Germline V gene sequence: CDR1 DFQATT, CDR2 SNEGSKA (reference sequence). The CDR3 loop spans 15 amino acids. The ends lost 6 bases at V and 4 bases at J; junction bases unmatched: 13. The DNA of the CDR3 is TGCAGTGCCCAGACCGGGACAGGGATCGCATACGAGCAGTACTTC. Amino acid sequence: CSAQTGTGIAYEQYF.

The chain is built from TRBV5-1 and TRBJ1-1; D is unresolved. The CDR3 contains 12 residues. Germline CDR1 is SGHRS and CDR2 is YFSETQ. Trimming left V 7 bases short and J 4 bases short, with 11 bases between. The CDR3 here is CASREVGTEAFF. The CDR3 DNA reads as TGCGCCAGCCGCGAGGTGGGCACTGAAGCTTTCTTT.

V gene TRBV27 combines with J gene TRBJ1-2, with D possibly being TRBD1 (5 bases). This CDR3 region has 13 residues. Trimming removed 6 bases at V and 4 bases at J, with 12 bases between. CDR1 is MNHEY and CDR2 is SMNVEV in the germline V gene (reference sequence). In nucleotides, the CDR3 is TGTGCCAGCAGGCCCAGACAGTTCTATGGCTACACCTTC. It specifies CASRPRQFYGYTF.

This sequence joins TRBV2 and TRBJ2-7; 9 bases are shared with TRBD2. CDR1 is SNHLY, CDR2 FYNNEI, per germline. This CDR3 is 16 amino acids long. Unmatched junction bases numbered 15, after V lost 8 bases and J lost 4 bases. This chain's CDR3 is CASAPQIAGVGYEQYF. In nucleotides, the CDR3 is TGTGCCAGCGCCCCCCAAATAGCGGGAGTGGGATACGAGCAGTACTTC.